The T cell receptor (beta chain) described here comes from a study of beta chain features in type 1 diabetes. Study-wide results and limits: cDNA sequencing could over-represent cells with high TCR expression. PCR might preferentially amplify shorter templates, equally in patients and controls. In all four CD4+ subsets, TCRB CDR3 length was significantly, moderately reduced in type 1 diabetes.

Comment on this clone: The antigen remains unidentified.

Expressed TCRB transcripts were sequenced after all isolated RNA was converted to cDNA. Method: immunoSEQ multiplex PCR; TCRdb's copy keeps in-frame clones and lacks some. This table has 120,000 to 150,000 clones, 8% to 13% appearing once. The germline gives CDR1 MGHRA, CDR2 YSYEKL. V was pared by 0 bases and J by 8 bases, with 16 bases between. The CDR3 extends over 16 amino acids. The origin of this receptor is a man aged 18 to 29 in good health. The sample was naive CD4+ T cells from blood. The chain employs TRBV4-1 and TRBJ1-4; perhaps TRBD1 as D (5 bases). CDR3 protein: CASSQESGGPTEKLFF. CDR3 DNA sequence: TGCGCCAGCAGCCAAGAAAGCGGGGGTCCCACCGAAAAACTGTTTTTT.